The source of this TCR beta chain is a study of CD8 T cells in Susac syndrome. Study in general: When their blood was taken, the Susac syndrome patients had either not yet had any therapy, were taking corticosteroids, or were taking intravenous immunoglobulin alone. Study-wide findings and caveats: It was acknowledged in the study that its TCR sequencing and HLA analysis involved a relatively small number of individuals.

CD8+ and CD4+ T cells from blood underwent TCR beta sequencing. CDR3 length: 15 amino acids. In germline, CDR1 is SGHNT, CDR2 YENEEA. J was trimmed by 5 bases and V by 3 bases; bases with no gene match: 7. With random hexamers, reverse transcription was performed on about 0.5 to 1 ug of RNA. Multiplex immunoSEQ PCR targeted 54 Vbeta and 13 Jbeta TCR beta segments. TCRdb reanalysed the immunoSEQ multiplex PCR reads using MiXCR and keeps one entry per CDR3 protein. The sample yields roughly 52,000 distinct CDR3 sequences, 95% seen once. This clonotype has just one count. What it binds is not known. Sequencing was done on a sample of CD8+ T cells from PBMCs. This TCR was recovered from a human donor with Susac syndrome. The chain employs TRBV11-3 and TRBJ1-1; TRBD1 matches at 9 bases. CDR3 region: CASSFSGTGRTEAFF. The CDR3 coding sequence is TGTGCCAGCAGCTTTTCCGGGACAGGGAGGACTGAAGCTTTCTTT.